The T cell receptor (beta chain) under discussion was sequenced for a study of blood T cell repertoires in COVID-19. V shed 0 bases and J shed 13 bases, with 16 bases lying between them. This CDR3 has 14 residues. Germline assignment: CDR1 GTSNPN and CDR2 SVGIG (reference sequence). Assay: immunoSEQ multiplex PCR; the TCRdb copy retains only in-frame clones and omits some. Of a few hundred thousand clones in the sample, 90% were seen once. The sequencing input was peripheral blood. The sequence was obtained from an older woman with COVID-19, enrolled during active disease. The chain links TRBV30 to TRBJ1-6; possibly TRBD1 for D (6 bases). CDR3 residues: CAWSVGQPQEPLHF. In DNA form, the CDR3 reads TGTGCCTGGAGTGTCGGACAGCCCCAGGAGCCCCTCCACTTT. The full variable domain, its missing parts supplied by reference TRBV30 and TRBJ1-6, is SQTIHQWPATLVQPVGSPLSLECTVEGTSNPNLYWYRQAAGRGLQLLFYSVGIGQISSEVPQNLSASRPQDRQFILSSKKLLLSDSGFYLCAWSVGQPQEPLHFGNGTRLTVT.